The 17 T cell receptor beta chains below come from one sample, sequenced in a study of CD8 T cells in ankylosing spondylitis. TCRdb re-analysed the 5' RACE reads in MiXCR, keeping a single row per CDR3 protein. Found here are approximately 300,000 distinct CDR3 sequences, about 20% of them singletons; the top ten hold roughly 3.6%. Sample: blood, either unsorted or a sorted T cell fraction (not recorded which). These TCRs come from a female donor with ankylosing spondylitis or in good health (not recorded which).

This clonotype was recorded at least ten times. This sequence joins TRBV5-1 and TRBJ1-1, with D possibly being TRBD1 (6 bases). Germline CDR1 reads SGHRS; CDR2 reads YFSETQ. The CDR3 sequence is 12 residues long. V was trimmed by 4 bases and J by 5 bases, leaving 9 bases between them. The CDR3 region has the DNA TGCGCCAGCAGCCTAACAGGGACTGAAGCTTTCTTT. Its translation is CASSLTGTEAFF.

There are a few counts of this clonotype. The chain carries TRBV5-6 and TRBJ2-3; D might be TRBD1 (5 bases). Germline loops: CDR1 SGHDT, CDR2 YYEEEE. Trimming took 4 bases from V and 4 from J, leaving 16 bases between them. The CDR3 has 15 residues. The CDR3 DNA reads TGTGCCAGCAGCCACCGCACAGGTTGGTCAGATACGCAGTATTTT. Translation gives CASSHRTGWSDTQYF.

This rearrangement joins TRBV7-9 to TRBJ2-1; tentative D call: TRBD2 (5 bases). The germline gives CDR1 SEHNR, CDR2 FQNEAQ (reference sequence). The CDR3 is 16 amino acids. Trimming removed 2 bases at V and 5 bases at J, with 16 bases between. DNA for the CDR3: TGTGCCAGCAGCTTAATAGGACTGAAACCAAACAATGAGCAGTTCTTC. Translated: CASSLIGLKPNNEQFF.

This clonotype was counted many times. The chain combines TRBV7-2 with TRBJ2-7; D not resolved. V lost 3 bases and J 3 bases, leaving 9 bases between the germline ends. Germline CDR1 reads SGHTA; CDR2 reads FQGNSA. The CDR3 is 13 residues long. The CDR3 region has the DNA TGTGCCAGCAGCTTTAGACTCTTCTACGAGCAGTACTTC. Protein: CASSFRLFYEQYF.

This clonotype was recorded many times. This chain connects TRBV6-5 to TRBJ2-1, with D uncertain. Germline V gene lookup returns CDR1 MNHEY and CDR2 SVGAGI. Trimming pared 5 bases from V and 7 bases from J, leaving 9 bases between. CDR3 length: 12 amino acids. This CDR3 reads CASSQHRNEQFF. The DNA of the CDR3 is TGTGCCAGCAGTCAACATCGGAATGAGCAGTTCTTC.

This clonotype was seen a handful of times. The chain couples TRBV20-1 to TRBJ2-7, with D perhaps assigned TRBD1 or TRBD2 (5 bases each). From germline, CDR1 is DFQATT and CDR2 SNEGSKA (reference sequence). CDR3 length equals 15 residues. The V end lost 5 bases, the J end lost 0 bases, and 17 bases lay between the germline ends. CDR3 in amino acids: CSAEESGRGSYEQYF. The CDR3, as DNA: TGCAGTGCTGAGGAATCGGGAAGGGGCTCCTACGAGCAGTACTTC.

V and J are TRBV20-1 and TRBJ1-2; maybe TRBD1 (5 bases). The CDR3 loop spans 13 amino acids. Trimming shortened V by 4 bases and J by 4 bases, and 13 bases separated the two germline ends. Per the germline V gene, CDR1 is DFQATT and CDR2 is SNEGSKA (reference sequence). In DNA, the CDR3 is TGCAGTGCTACGGCAGGGCCCCTCTATGGCTACACCTTC. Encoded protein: CSATAGPLYGYTF.

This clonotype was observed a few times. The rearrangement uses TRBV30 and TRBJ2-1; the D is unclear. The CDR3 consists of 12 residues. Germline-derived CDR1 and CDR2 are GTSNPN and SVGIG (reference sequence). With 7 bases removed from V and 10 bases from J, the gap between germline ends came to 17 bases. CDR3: CASRLVGSEQFF. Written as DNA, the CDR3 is TGTGCCTCTAGACTGGTCGGTAGCGAGCAGTTCTTC.

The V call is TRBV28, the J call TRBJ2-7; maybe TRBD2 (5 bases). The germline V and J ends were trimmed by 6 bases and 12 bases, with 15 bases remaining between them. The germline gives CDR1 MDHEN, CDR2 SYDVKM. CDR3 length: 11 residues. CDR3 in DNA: TGTGCCAGCAGGGGAGTCGAATCGTGGTACTTC. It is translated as CASRGVESWYF.

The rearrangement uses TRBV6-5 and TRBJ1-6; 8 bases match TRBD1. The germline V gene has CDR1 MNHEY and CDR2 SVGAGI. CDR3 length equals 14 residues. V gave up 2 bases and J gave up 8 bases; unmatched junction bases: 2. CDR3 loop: CASSYDRGDSPLHF. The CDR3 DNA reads TGTGCCAGCAGTTACGACAGGGGCGATTCACCCCTCCACTTT.

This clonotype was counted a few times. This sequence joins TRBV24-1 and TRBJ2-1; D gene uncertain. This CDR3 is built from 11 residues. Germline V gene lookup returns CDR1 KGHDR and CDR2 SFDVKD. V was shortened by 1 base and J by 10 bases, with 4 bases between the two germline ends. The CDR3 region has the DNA TGTGCCACCAGTGATTTTGAGGAGCAGTTCTTC. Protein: CATSDFEEQFF.

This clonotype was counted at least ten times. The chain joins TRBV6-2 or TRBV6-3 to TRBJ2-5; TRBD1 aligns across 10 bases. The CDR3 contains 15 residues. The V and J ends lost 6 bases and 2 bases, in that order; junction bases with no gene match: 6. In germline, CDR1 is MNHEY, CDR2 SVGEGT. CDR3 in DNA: TGTGCCAGCAGCAGACAGGGGGCGAGGCAAGAGACCCAGTACTTC. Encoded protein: CASSRQGARQETQYF.

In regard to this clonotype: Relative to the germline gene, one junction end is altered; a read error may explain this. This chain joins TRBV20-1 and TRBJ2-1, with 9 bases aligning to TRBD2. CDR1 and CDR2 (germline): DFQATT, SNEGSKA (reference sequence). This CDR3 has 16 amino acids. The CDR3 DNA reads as TGCTGTGCTAGAGATGGAGCGGGAGGCCCCTTCGGGGAGCAGTTCTTC. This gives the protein CCARDGAGGPFGEQFF.

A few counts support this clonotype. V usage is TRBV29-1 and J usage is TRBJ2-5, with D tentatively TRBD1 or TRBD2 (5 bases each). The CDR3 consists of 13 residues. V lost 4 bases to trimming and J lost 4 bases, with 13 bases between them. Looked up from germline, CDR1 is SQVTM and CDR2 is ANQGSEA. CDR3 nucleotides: TGCAGCGTTGGTGTCAGGGAGCGAGAGACCCAGTACTTC. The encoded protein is CSVGVRERETQYF.

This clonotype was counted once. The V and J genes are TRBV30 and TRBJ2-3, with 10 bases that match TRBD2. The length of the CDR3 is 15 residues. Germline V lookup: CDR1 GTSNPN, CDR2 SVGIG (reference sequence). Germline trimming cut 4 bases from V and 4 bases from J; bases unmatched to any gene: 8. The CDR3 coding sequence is TGTGCCTGGACAAGCAGCGGGAGGGGTTCAGATACGCAGTATTTT. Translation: CAWTSSGRGSDTQYF.

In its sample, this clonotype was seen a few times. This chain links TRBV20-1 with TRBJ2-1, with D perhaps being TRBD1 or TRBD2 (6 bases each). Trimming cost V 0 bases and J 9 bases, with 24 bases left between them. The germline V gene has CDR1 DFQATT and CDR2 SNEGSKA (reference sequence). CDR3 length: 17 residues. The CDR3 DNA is TGCAGTGCTAGAGAGGGGAGGCCCTTTGATCAACAGGGTGAGCAGTTCTTC. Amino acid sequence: CSAREGRPFDQQGEQFF.

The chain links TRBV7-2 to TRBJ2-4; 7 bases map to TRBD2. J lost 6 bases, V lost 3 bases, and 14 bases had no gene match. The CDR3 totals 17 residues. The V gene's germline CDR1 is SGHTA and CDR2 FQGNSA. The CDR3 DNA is TGTGCCAGCAGCTTGAGTCCTGGCGGGAGTATCGGAAACATTCAGTACTTC. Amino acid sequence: CASSLSPGGSIGNIQYF.